Detailed here is one T cell receptor (beta chain). Only a few counts were recorded for this clone. Its antigen is unknown. No base qualities exist here, and no much larger clone lies one base off it. This sample stems from a study of cytomegalovirus exposure and HLA in healthy donors (dated by TCRdb to 2016 to 2017). Background on the whole study: An earlier analysis of a few hundred of the donors reported approximately 280 Gb of sequence data and roughly 120 million unique TCR beta sequences obtained from 180 million or so T cells. All discovery cohort repertoires had been generated on a single sequencing platform. Rather than using new phenotypic data, the later analysis identified candidate immune exposures from TCR beta sequences and from how often those sequences occurred across donors. High-throughput TCR immunosequencing, statistical association of individual TCRs with disease status, and machine learning were combined to predict cytomegalovirus infection status. Both class I and class II loci were covered by HLA typing, at four-digit resolution. An early release covering 550 to 700 HLA-typed donors comprised about 290 gigabases of sequencing data and around 80 million unique TCR sequences. Genome-wide SNP genotypes for about 65% of the roughly 670 donors were used in a later genetic analysis, which treated that subset as a discovery cohort. Typing coverage varied by locus: roughly 629-640 donors for A, B, C, DRB1 and DQB1; roughly 520 for DQA1; over 600 for DPA1; some 470 for DPB1. In addition to the first cohort of 650 to 800 subjects, a separate validation cohort of approximately 110 different subjects was used. A later analysis re-examined previously published TCR beta repertoires from more than 650 donors and added high-resolution HLA genotyping to investigate patterns of TCR occurrence. The study aimed to test whether signatures of past pathogen exposure could be identified by cataloging public T cell receptors. Donor age, sex, ethnicity and CMV serostatus were compiled alongside the repertoire data. Roughly five DR-DQ haplotypes were handled as single units for association and clustering because linkage in the cohort was strong. To decide whether each TCR beta V gene segment behaved as functional or pseudogenic, an earlier analysis of fewer than 750 of the donors relied on high-throughput TCR beta sequencing. The genetic ancestry cluster associated with self-reported Caucasian donors included about four fifths of the approximately 400 genotyped donors. Across approximately 420 genotyped donors of the cohort, an average of about 240,000 unique TCR beta nucleotide sequences per donor were sequenced, and 15% to 20% of those sequences were non-productive. The T cell repertoires of about 700 subjects were profiled by immunosequencing and related to cytomegalovirus serostatus. The investigation overall reported the following: The cohort was sequenced for TCR beta chains only, and without alpha or paired-chain data the features that could be detected were limited. Roughly uniform sequencing depth across donors was assumed in presence/absence analyses, although this assumption may not hold. Because HLA typing was unavailable for some donors at each locus, only the typed subset was used in association tests. Cytomegalovirus status was reported to be diagnosed by the classifier with high specificity and sensitivity in both the original and validation cohorts. A later analysis found that most CMV-associated TCR beta chains appeared HLA-restricted, with HLA associations seemingly driven largely by CMV exposure. Linkage disequilibrium might explain the correlated functional status among segregating V segments, but an unknown experimental factor could not be ruled out. While some public TCRs were present in many individuals, most TCR sequences turned up only very rarely across donors. A group of highly shared sequence variants was considered likely to be a technical artifact of the sequencing pipeline. According to a later genetic analysis, donors in an Asian-associated ancestry cluster had fewer N-insertions in productive TCRs than the approximately 650-donor mean. In vitro tests confirmed that a few of the cytomegalovirus-associated TCR beta chains recognize cytomegalovirus antigens. A further reported finding was that TCR beta sequences accurately predicted the HLA-A and HLA-B alleles for most subjects in the first cohort. The authors suggested that the approach could potentially be generalized to other disease states and immunological phenotypes. An earlier analysis of approximately 530 of the donors showed that most TCR beta V segments appeared in productive rearrangements either about 90% or about 30% of the time, which broadly matched IMGT annotations. For the cohort, immune exposure information was limited to CMV serostatus. An association between a missense DCLRE1C variant and V-gene and J-gene trimming of TCR beta chains was found in a later genetic analysis and replicated in an independent cohort. A later analysis found that HLA-associated TCR beta chains were more clonally expanded and had lower generation probabilities than equally common non-associated chains. A later analysis reported that several top co-occurrence clusters appeared linked to parvovirus B19, influenza, CMV and Epstein-Barr virus. The earlier analysis of around 600 of the donors excluded about 16 rarely observed V segments, including chromosome 9 orphons, because counts were too low. The study listed 170 or so TCR beta chains as associated with cytomegalovirus. In a later analysis, some 17,000 TCR beta sequences were associated with specific HLA alleles at a false discovery rate of 0.05. In a later analysis, the rate of TCR association differed among HLA loci, with DRB1 alleles having the most associated TCRs and HLA-C alleles having the fewest. Assigning TCR associations to individual alleles was difficult when HLA alleles, especially DR and DQ, strongly co-occurred.

The method behind the library was the immunoSEQ multiplex PCR assay. For the multiplex PCR, a mixture combining 60 forward primers for TCR Vbeta segments and 13 reverse primers for TCR Jbeta segments was used. Amplification of the CDR3 region of rearranged TCR beta genes was performed with a multiplex PCR assay on genomic DNA. Amplified TCR beta libraries were sequenced as 87-base-pair reads on the Illumina HiSeq System. The published analysis was carried out like this. In a later analysis, tens of millions of unique TCR beta chains were counted across the roughly 610 repertoires, and approximately 11 million of these chains were shared by at least two donors. To remove PCR and sequencing errors, raw reads were error-corrected and collapsed into unique sequences using a nearest-neighbor algorithm that merged closely related sequences. To assign V, D and J gene segments, CDR3 sequences were aligned to IMGT reference sequences. For a sequence to be retained, at least a six-nucleotide match to both a V gene segment and a J gene segment was required. A rearrangement was called productive if the CDR3 had no stop codons and remained in frame with V and J, and every other rearrangement was called non-productive. CDR3 was defined by IMGT convention, running from the second conserved V-encoded cysteine to the conserved J-encoded phenylalanine. The earlier analysis of a few hundred of the donors excluded sequences that lacked an unambiguous match to a single V gene segment. An earlier analysis of approximately 590 of the donors classified V segments as functional when productive rearrangements were above 56.7% and as segregating when the standard deviation between donors was above 5%. To diagnose cytomegalovirus status from the catalog of TCR beta chain sequences, a statistical classification framework was built. A later analysis assigned V and J genes by comparing TCR nucleotide sequences with IMGT/GENE-DB human TR gene sequences. In a later analysis, CDR3 sequences and most-parsimonious VDJ recombination scenarios were assigned using the TCRdist pipeline. A later analysis defined each TCR beta chain by its CDR3 amino acid sequence plus V-gene family, and excluded reads lacking a unique V-gene family. In a later analysis, a few hundred highly shared, low-generation-probability nucleotide sequences were removed to address suspected cross-contamination and a sequencing artifact. For each public chain, a later analysis derived a clonal expansion index from normalized ranks of inferred template counts within each repertoire. In a later analysis, generation probabilities were computed using a VDJ recombination model fitted to out-of-frame rearrangements, and the results were checked against IGoR. A later analysis scored TCR-TCR, TCR-HLA and TCR-CMV co-occurrence with hypergeometric tests, applying a repertoire-size bias correction to TCR pairs. To estimate false discovery rates, a later analysis permuted the HLA or CMV assignments 20 times. In a later analysis, co-occurring TCRs were grouped using DBSCAN, with TCRdist sequence similarity added in when clustering inside HLA-allele-positive subsets. Repertoires with fewer than 30,000 or more than 120,000 public chains, plus five repertoires with anomalous nucleotide sharing, were excluded from co-occurrence clustering. Here the immuneACCESS table is served through TCRdb, limited to in-frame sequences with V and J called. Missing clones are a known gap in these copies; in checked studies unresolved V genes cover under half, and the rest lacks a known reason. V and J calls and clone size are copied from that table; D and trimming were computed from the DNA. Here the sample has 150,000 to 200,000 clones; roughly 60% occur a single time. Just under 3% of the sample lies in the top ten.

The cohort comprised fewer than 750 healthy bone marrow donors. Cohort members were all nominally healthy when sampled, although unrecorded immune exposures were likely present. The donor tested CMV seronegative and was one of the 352 seronegative cohort members. Each donor provided a peripheral blood sample, and peripheral blood mononuclear cells were used for TCR beta sequencing. The Qiagen DNeasy Blood Extraction Kit was used to extract genomic DNA from the blood cell samples. Sequencing was performed on PBMCs. This TCR derives from a man aged 40-55 years in good health and CMV-seronegative.

The DNA sequence follows: TGCGCCAGCAGCTTGGTAGGTCGGGGGGCAGATACGCAGTATTTT. This translates into CASSLVGRGADTQYF. Rearrangement joined TRBV5-1 to TRBJ2-3, with TRBD2 identical over 7 junction bases. CDR1 and CDR2 are drawn from the germline V gene: SGHRS, YFSETQ. The CDR3 sequence holds 15 residues, the cysteine and phenylalanine included. CDR3 DNA only is kept here, 45 bases in frame from base 1. Unmatched junction bases come to 5, with V trimmed by 0 bases and J by 4 bases.